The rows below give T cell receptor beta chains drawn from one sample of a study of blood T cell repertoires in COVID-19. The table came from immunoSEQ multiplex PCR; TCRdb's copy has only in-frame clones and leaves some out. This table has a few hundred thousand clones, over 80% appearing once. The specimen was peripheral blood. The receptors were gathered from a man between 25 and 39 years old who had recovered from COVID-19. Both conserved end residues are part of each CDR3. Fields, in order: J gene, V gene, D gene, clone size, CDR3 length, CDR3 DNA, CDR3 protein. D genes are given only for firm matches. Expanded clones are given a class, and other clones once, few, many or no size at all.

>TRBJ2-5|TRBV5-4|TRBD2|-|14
TGTGCCAGCAGCCCCAGACTAGCGGATGGGGCCCAGTACTTC
CASSPRLADGAQYF
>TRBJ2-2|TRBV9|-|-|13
TGTGCCAGCAGCCTGGGAGGCACCGGGGAGCTGTTTTTT
CASSLGGTGELFF
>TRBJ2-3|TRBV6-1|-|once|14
TGTGCCAGCAGTGAGGGGACTCTCACACTTGCGCAGTATTTT
CASSEGTLTLAQYF
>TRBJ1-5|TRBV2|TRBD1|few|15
TGTGCCAGCAGTGAAGGGGGACAGGGGGATCAGCCCCAGCATTTT
CASSEGGQGDQPQHF
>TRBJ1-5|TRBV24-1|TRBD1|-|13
TGTGCCACCACCAGGGGGCCGGGGCAGCCCCAGCATTTT
CATTRGPGQPQHF
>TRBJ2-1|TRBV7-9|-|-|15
TGTGCCAGCACCGATCGGGTCGCGGGTTACAATGAGCAGTTCTTC
CASTDRVAGYNEQFF
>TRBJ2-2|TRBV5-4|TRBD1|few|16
TGTGCCAGCAGCGGGGCCGCCAGGGGGCGGACCGGGGAGCTGTTTTTT
CASSGAARGRTGELFF
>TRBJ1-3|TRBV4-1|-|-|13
TGCGCCAGCAGCCGCATACTTGGAAACACCATATATTTT
CASSRILGNTIYF
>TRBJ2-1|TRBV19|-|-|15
TGTGCCAGCCAAACCAACGGGGGGCTATACAATGAGCAGTTCTTC
CASQTNGGLYNEQFF
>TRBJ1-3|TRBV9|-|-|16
TGTGCCAGCAGCCTTTCCACGGGGGGGTCCGGAAACACCATATATTTT
CASSLSTGGSGNTIYF
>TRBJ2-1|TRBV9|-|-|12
TGTGCCAGCAGCCCCGGAGGTTCTGAGCAGTTCTTC
CASSPGGSEQFF
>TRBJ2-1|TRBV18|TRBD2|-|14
TGTGCCAGCTCTGGACTAGCGGGGGACAATGAGCAGTTCTTC
CASSGLAGDNEQFF
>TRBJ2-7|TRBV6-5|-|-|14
TGTGCCAGCAGCCCCGGACAGAGCTCCTACGAGCAGTACTTC
CASSPGQSSYEQYF
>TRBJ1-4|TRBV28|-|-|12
TGTGCCAGCAGTCCCCAGGGGGAAAAACTGTTTTTT
CASSPQGEKLFF
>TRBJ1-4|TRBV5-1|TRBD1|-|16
TGCGCCAGCAGCTTGTTCCTACGACAGGGAGCTGAAAAACTGTTTTTT
CASSLFLRQGAEKLFF
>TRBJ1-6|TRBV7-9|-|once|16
TGTGCCAGCAGCTTTGATCCGGGACACACAGGGACACCCCTCCACTTT
CASSFDPGHTGTPLHF
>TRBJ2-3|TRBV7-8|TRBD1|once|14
TGTGCCAGCAGCCAGGACAGGGGGACAGATACGCAGTATTTT
CASSQDRGTDTQYF
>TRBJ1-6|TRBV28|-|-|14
TGTGCCAGCAGCCGGGGGGCGCAGGATTCACCCCTCCACTTT
CASSRGAQDSPLHF
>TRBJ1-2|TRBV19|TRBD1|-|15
TGTGCCAGTAGTGACGCGGACAGGGGAGGGTTTGGCTACACCTTC
CASSDADRGGFGYTF
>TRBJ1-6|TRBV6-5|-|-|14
TGTGCCAGCAGTTACGGCGGGGAGGGTTCACCCCTCCACTTT
CASSYGGEGSPLHF
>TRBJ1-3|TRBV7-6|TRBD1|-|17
TGTGCCAGCAGCTCGAAAGAATGGACAGGGTCTGGAAACACCATATATTTT
CASSSKEWTGSGNTIYF
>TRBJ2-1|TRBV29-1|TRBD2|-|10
TGCAGCGTTACCGGGACTAGTCAGTTCTTC
CSVTGTSQFF